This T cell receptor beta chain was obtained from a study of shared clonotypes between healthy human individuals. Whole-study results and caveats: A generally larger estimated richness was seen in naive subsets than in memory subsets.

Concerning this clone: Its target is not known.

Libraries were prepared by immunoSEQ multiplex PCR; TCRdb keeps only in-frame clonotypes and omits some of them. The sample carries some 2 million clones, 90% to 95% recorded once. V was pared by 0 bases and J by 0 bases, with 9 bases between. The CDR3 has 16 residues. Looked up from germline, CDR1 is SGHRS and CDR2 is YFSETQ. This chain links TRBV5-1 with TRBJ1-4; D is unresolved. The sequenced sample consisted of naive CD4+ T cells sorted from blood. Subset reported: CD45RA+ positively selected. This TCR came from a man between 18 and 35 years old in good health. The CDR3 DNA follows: TGCGCCAGCAGCTTGGCAGACATGTCAACTAATGAAAAACTGTTTTTT. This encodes CASSLADMSTNEKLFF.